This T cell receptor beta chain is drawn from a study of CD4 T cells in relation to SARS-CoV-2 and coronaviruses. This CDR3 has 15 residues. Germline V gives CDR1 SGDLS, CDR2 YYNGEE. V shed 0 bases and J 4 bases; nucleotides not matched to a gene: 5. Clones were sequenced by immunoSEQ multiplex PCR, and TCRdb holds only the in-frame ones, with some missing. Among about 29,000 clones listed, 75% to 80% were seen once. The unexposed donors gave CD4+ T cells in about 2011-2018, prior to COVID-19. The cells were cultured for about ten days before CD4+ T cells were isolated. Cells permitting, SARS-CoV-2 S/N and four cold-coronavirus spikes were tested on unexposed-donor CD4+ T cells. Each well had approximately 2.1 million PBMCs in about 5% human AB serum with IL-2. As regards this clone: Its antigen is still unknown.

The source material was CD4+ T cells from PBMCs, cultured in vitro. The chain has TRBV9 and TRBJ1-2; 8 nucleotides match TRBD1. This TCR came from a human donor in good health. Here the CDR3 reads CASSVDFRGLYGYTF. In DNA, the CDR3 is TGTGCCAGCAGCGTAGATTTCAGGGGGCTCTATGGCTACACCTTC. Full variable domain (outside the CDR3, taken from reference TRBV9 and TRBJ1-2): DSGVTQTPKHLITATGQRVTLRCSPRSGDLSVYWYQQSLDQGLQFLIQYYNGEERAKGNILERFSAQQFPDLHSELNLSSLELGDSALYFCASSVDFRGLYGYTFGSGTRLTVV.